These T cell receptor beta chains were read from a single sample in a study of identical twins. MiXCR, applied by TCRdb to the 5' RACE reads, yields one record per CDR3 protein. Counted here are under 800,000 distinct CDR3 sequences, about 20% occurring once; the ten biggest clones make up over 4%. This same sample was also part of a study on T cells expressing NK-cell markers.

Sequenced material: PBMCs. Receptors were obtained from a woman under 30 in good health. The CDR3 runs from the conserved cysteine through the conserved F or W. A D gene is named only where the DNA matches it firmly. Size is omitted from some rows. Given values are once, few, many or a class for expanded clones.

V	J	D	size	CDR3	DNA
TRBV7-6	TRBJ2-1	TRBD2	NA	CASSLAPGSGRDYNEQFF	TGTGCCAGCAGCTTAGCGCCGGGTAGCGGGAGGGATTACAATGAGCAGTTCTTC
TRBV6-1	TRBJ1-6	NA	NA	CASSSQITLHF	TGTGCCAGCAGTTCTCAAATCACCCTCCACTTT
TRBV5-1	TRBJ2-7	TRBD1	NA	CASSLIPDRGGNEQYF	TGCGCCAGCAGCTTAATCCCTGACAGGGGGGGCAACGAGCAGTACTTC
TRBV11-3	TRBJ2-1	NA	NA	CASSLSMTEQFF	TGTGCCAGCAGCTTATCAATGACTGAGCAGTTCTTC
TRBV5-1	TRBJ2-1	TRBD2	NA	CASSRDYHNEQFF	TGCGCCAGCAGCCGGGACTACCACAATGAGCAGTTCTTC
TRBV7-9	TRBJ2-3	TRBD2	few	CASSTSGGAVDTQYF	TGTGCCAGCAGCACTAGCGGGGGGGCAGTAGATACGCAGTATTTT
TRBV9	TRBJ2-1	NA	NA	CASSAGVGASNEQFF	TGTGCCAGCAGCGCGGGGGTAGGGGCCTCCAATGAGCAGTTCTTC
TRBV4-3	TRBJ1-6	NA	NA	CASSLSLGPRDSPLHF	TGCGCCAGCAGCCTGAGCCTCGGGCCCCGGGACTCACCCCTCCACTTT
TRBV20-1	TRBJ2-1	TRBD2	NA	CSARNGAPGLASFEFF	TGCAGTGCTAGAAATGGGGCCCCGGGACTAGCGTCTTTTGAGTTCTTC
TRBV5-1	TRBJ2-1	NA	NA	CASSLAIRQYNEQFF	TGCGCCAGCAGCTTGGCCATTAGACAGTACAATGAGCAGTTCTTC
TRBV7-2	TRBJ2-4	NA	many	CASSLADLGRYIQYF	TGTGCCAGCAGCTTAGCGGATCTCGGGCGTTACATTCAGTACTTC
TRBV2	TRBJ1-4	NA	NA	CASRGFQVFF	TGTGCCAGCAGGGGATTCCAAGTGTTTTTT
TRBV20-1	TRBJ2-1	TRBD2	NA	CSASGREAEQFF	TGCAGTGCTAGTGGCCGGGAGGCTGAGCAGTTCTTC
TRBV18	TRBJ2-2	NA	few	CASTPVPLDTGELFF	TGTGCCAGCACGCCTGTACCCTTAGACACCGGGGAGCTGTTTTTT
TRBV7-6	TRBJ2-3	TRBD1	NA	CASSTGATDTQYF	TGTGCCAGTTCTACAGGGGCCACAGATACGCAGTATTTT
TRBV11-3	TRBJ1-1	NA	NA	CASSLGSGSTEAFF	TGTGCCAGCAGCTTAGGATCAGGGTCCACTGAAGCTTTCTTT
TRBV4-3	TRBJ2-3	TRBD2	many	CASSQGTRWTDTQYF	TGCGCCAGCAGCCAAGGGACTAGGTGGACAGATACGCAGTATTTT
TRBV11-1	TRBJ2-1	NA	NA	CASSLGRLIGAFSYNEQFF	TGTGCCAGCAGCTTGGGTCGCCTGATTGGGGCTTTCTCCTACAATGAGCAGTTCTTC
TRBV29-1	TRBJ1-5	NA	few	CSVDLLGEANQPQHF	TGCAGCGTTGATTTGTTAGGGGAGGCCAATCAGCCCCAGCATTTT
TRBV6-1	TRBJ1-6	TRBD1	NA	CASRTGQGGSPLHF	TGTGCCAGCAGAACGGGACAGGGAGGTTCACCCCTCCACTTT
TRBV20-1	TRBJ2-7	NA	NA	CSARAAVSYEQYF	TGCAGTGCTAGGGCCGCGGTATCCTACGAGCAGTACTTC
TRBV7-2	TRBJ1-4	NA	few	CASSHSGVDEKLFF	TGTGCCAGCAGCCACTCAGGTGTCGATGAAAAACTGTTTTTT
TRBV7-9	TRBJ1-1	NA	NA	CASSFETANTEAFF	TGTGCCAGCAGCTTTGAGACAGCGAACACTGAAGCTTTCTTT
TRBV27	TRBJ2-2	TRBD1	few	CASSQGQIITGELFF	TGTGCCAGCAGTCAGGGACAGATCATAACCGGGGAGCTGTTTTTT
TRBV25-1	TRBJ1-2	NA	NA	CASSESVGRGYTF	TGTGCCAGCAGTGAATCCGTAGGAAGAGGCTACACCTTC
TRBV20-1	TRBJ2-7	TRBD1	few	CSASKVQRTGAYEQYF	TGCAGTGCTAGTAAAGTACAACGGACAGGTGCCTACGAGCAGTACTTC
TRBV6-2/TRBV6-3	TRBJ2-7	NA	NA	CASKRAGNSYEQYF	TGTGCCAGCAAGAGGGCAGGTAACTCCTACGAGCAGTACTTC
TRBV5-1	TRBJ1-1	NA	few	CASSGIRRDTEAFF	TGCGCCAGCAGCGGAATCAGGAGAGACACTGAAGCTTTCTTT
TRBV5-1	TRBJ2-1	TRBD2	few	CASTRTSGNNEQFF	TGCGCCAGCACCCGGACTAGCGGGAACAATGAGCAGTTCTTC
TRBV4-2	TRBJ2-7	NA	many	CASSQQYGTSYEQYF	TGTGCCAGCAGCCAACAATACGGGACATCCTACGAGCAGTACTTC
TRBV6-1	TRBJ2-3	NA	NA	CASSEYRKYTDTQYF	TGTGCCAGCAGTGAATACCGCAAATACACAGATACGCAGTATTTT
TRBV29-1	TRBJ2-7	TRBD1	many	CSVRTGIYEQYF	TGCAGCGTACGGACAGGGATCTACGAGCAGTACTTC
TRBV7-8	TRBJ2-7	NA	NA	CASSPTKTYEQYF	TGTGCCAGCAGCCCCACAAAAACCTACGAGCAGTACTTC
TRBV20-1	TRBJ1-5	NA	NA	CSARREGLNLQPQHF	TGCAGTGCTAGAAGGGAGGGCCTGAACCTACAGCCCCAGCATTTT
TRBV2	TRBJ2-5	TRBD2	NA	CASNALAGVETQYF	TGTGCCAGCAACGCACTAGCGGGGGTAGAGACCCAGTACTTC
TRBV24-1	TRBJ2-1	TRBD1	NA	CATSLTGQPNEQFF	TGTGCCACCAGCCTGACGGGACAGCCTAATGAGCAGTTCTTC
TRBV7-2	TRBJ2-5	NA	few	CASSYASAQYF	TGTGCCAGCAGCTATGCGTCGGCCCAGTACTTC
TRBV10-3	TRBJ2-1	TRBD2	NA	CAISREASSYNEQFF	TGTGCCATCAGCCGGGAGGCCAGCTCCTACAATGAGCAGTTCTTC
TRBV7-2	TRBJ2-7	TRBD2	NA	CASSLANSGPYEQYF	TGTGCCAGCAGCTTAGCTAATAGCGGGCCCTACGAGCAGTACTTC
TRBV6-5	TRBJ2-1	NA	NA	CASSYPSPLNEQFF	TGTGCCAGCAGTTACCCCAGTCCACTCAATGAGCAGTTCTTC
TRBV24-1	TRBJ2-7	TRBD1	few	CATSDPGTGSYEQYF	TGTGCCACCAGTGACCCGGGGACAGGGTCCTACGAGCAGTACTTC
TRBV12-3/TRBV12-4	TRBJ2-1	TRBD2	many	CASSPGTSGRSEQFF	TGTGCCAGCAGCCCCGGGACTAGCGGGAGAAGTGAGCAGTTCTTC
TRBV5-5	TRBJ2-2	TRBD2	NA	CASSRAASGNTGELFF	TGTGCCAGCAGCCGGGCAGCTAGCGGGAACACCGGGGAGCTGTTTTTT
TRBV12-3/TRBV12-4	TRBJ2-2	NA	NA	CATSGSFSGELFF	TGTGCCACCTCAGGGTCTTTTTCCGGGGAGCTGTTTTTT
TRBV15	TRBJ2-1	TRBD2	NA	CATSREGSGYNEQFF	TGTGCCACCAGCAGAGAAGGTAGCGGGTACAATGAGCAGTTCTTC
TRBV4-3	TRBJ2-1	TRBD2	NA	CASSQELRSGRNEQFF	TGCGCCAGCAGCCAAGAGCTCAGGAGCGGGAGAAATGAGCAGTTCTTC
TRBV12-3/TRBV12-4	TRBJ1-5	NA	NA	CASSSTGLDNQPQHF	TGTGCCAGCAGTTCGACAGGTCTAGACAATCAGCCCCAGCATTTT
TRBV9	TRBJ2-6	NA	NA	CASSVRSSGANVLTF	TGTGCCAGCAGCGTCCGTTCCTCTGGGGCCAACGTCCTGACTTTC
TRBV2	TRBJ1-2	NA	NA	CASSEVSGAGGYTF	TGTGCCAGCAGTGAAGTTTCGGGTGCAGGGGGCTACACCTTC